This T cell receptor beta chain came from a study of blood T cell repertoires in COVID-19. Overall study: Sites across the United States, Italy and Spain contributed samples from acute and convalescent COVID-19. PBMCs, B-cell-depleted T cells, or T cells provided the cDNA or gDNA that made up the material.

Individuals aged roughly 18 to 95 years were recruited from 24 US areas. Clinical histories supplied by participants themselves formed the basis of cohort assignment. Sequenced by immunoSEQ multiplex PCR; TCRdb stores in-frame clones only, minus some. This sample yields about 250,000 clones, of which 88% are seen a single time; around 2.9% belongs to the top ten. The CDR3 runs 12 residues. Germline V CDR1 and CDR2: GTSNPN, SVGIG (reference sequence). Deletions cut 0 bases from V and 4 bases from J, with 7 bases between. The sample comprised PBMCs or T cells enriched from blood (not recorded which). V is TRBV30 and J is TRBJ2-7; D gene ambiguous. The TCR comes from a woman between 50 and 59 years old who had recovered from COVID-19. CDR3 protein: CAWSVGDYEQYF. The CDR3 DNA reads as TGTGCCTGGAGTGTCGGTGATTACGAGCAGTACTTC.